A selection of T cell receptor beta chains follows, all from one sample in a study of T cells after yellow fever vaccination. TCRdb redid the calling of the 5' RACE reads with MiXCR, one entry per CDR3 protein. The sample has about 370,000 distinct CDR3 sequences; 11% are singletons. This material consisted of PBMCs, taken on the day of the first yellow fever vaccination. The receptors derive from a man younger than 30 who received the YFV17D yellow fever vaccine. Both conserved end residues are part of each CDR3. The order of the fields is J gene, CDR3 length, V gene, CDR3 protein.

J: TRBJ2-1
length: 15
V: TRBV5-1
CDR3: CASSAPGTRNDEQFF

J: TRBJ2-3
length: 18
V: TRBV20-1
CDR3: CSARGPSPQRGTSDTQYF

J: TRBJ2-2
length: 15
V: TRBV12-3/TRBV12-4
CDR3: CASNWGGTLTGELFF

J: TRBJ2-3
length: 16
V: TRBV11-2
CDR3: CASSPILGASTDTQYF

J: TRBJ2-7
length: 14
V: TRBV6-1
CDR3: CASTTRDRAIEQYF

J: TRBJ1-4
length: 18
V: TRBV7-3
CDR3: CASSLGDRTYSTNEKLFF

J: TRBJ2-2
length: 16
V: TRBV11-2
CDR3: CASRPVRQGRPGELFF

J: TRBJ2-1
length: 12
V: TRBV7-9
CDR3: CASSVGRLGQFF

J: TRBJ2-2
length: 15
V: TRBV12-3/TRBV12-4
CDR3: CASSFRLAGLGELFF

J: TRBJ2-2
length: 16
V: TRBV4-3
CDR3: CASSPQSSGHTGELFF

J: TRBJ1-1
length: 13
V: TRBV29-1
CDR3: CSVATDSNTEAFF

J: TRBJ1-1
length: 16
V: TRBV5-1
CDR3: CASSLEKGQGTTEAFF

J: TRBJ2-5
length: 16
V: TRBV5-1
CDR3: CASSLGRGSLQETQYF

J: TRBJ2-1
length: 15
V: TRBV2
CDR3: CASSVSKASGTEQFF

J: TRBJ2-3
length: 15
V: TRBV5-6
CDR3: CASSRTGTVPDTQYF

J: TRBJ2-7
length: 14
V: TRBV12-3/TRBV12-4
CDR3: CASTLGSSVDEQYF

J: TRBJ1-5
length: 15
V: TRBV5-1
CDR3: CASSPEGGLRQPQHF

J: TRBJ1-1
length: 13
V: TRBV29-1
CDR3: CAGEGRMNTEAFF

J: TRBJ1-6
length: 17
V: TRBV27
CDR3: CASSLSAGRAYNSPLHF

J: TRBJ2-5
length: 15
V: TRBV27
CDR3: CASSPRTGGRETQYF

J: TRBJ1-2
length: 13
V: TRBV6-1
CDR3: CASSLSVGYGYTF

J: TRBJ1-5
length: 14
V: TRBV27
CDR3: CASSLRWGDQPQHF

J: TRBJ2-3
length: 15
V: TRBV6-1
CDR3: CASTLQGVRTDTQYF

J: TRBJ2-1
length: 14
V: TRBV9
CDR3: CASSVNSRTHEQFF

J: TRBJ2-5
length: 17
V: TRBV9
CDR3: CASSVGIGGSYQETQYF

J: TRBJ1-2
length: 15
V: TRBV7-2
CDR3: CASSPSQGRTDGYTF

J: TRBJ1-1
length: 13
V: TRBV6-2/TRBV6-3
CDR3: CASSYVQKTEAFF

J: TRBJ1-5
length: 16
V: TRBV10-3
CDR3: CAISVPEGGSLRPQHF

J: TRBJ2-5
length: 13
V: TRBV19
CDR3: CASSITGVETQYF

J: TRBJ1-4
length: 15
V: TRBV7-9
CDR3: CASSSRVGLNEKLFF

J: TRBJ2-3
length: 15
V: TRBV2
CDR3: CASSDSGGLPDTQYF